This is a list of T cell receptor beta chains from one sample in a study of blood T cell repertoires in COVID-19. TCRdb's copy holds only in-frame clones and misses some; the assay was immunoSEQ multiplex PCR. The sample lists some 190,000 clones, 89% occurring once. Sequenced material: PBMCs or T cells enriched from blood (not recorded which). Receptors originate from a woman in her thirties or forties with acute COVID-19. CDR3s include the opening cysteine and the closing phenylalanine or tryptophan. The D gene is left open where the match is weak. The listing skips clone size in some rows; elsewhere it reads once, few, many or a size class.

J gene,CDR3 length,V gene,clone size,D gene,CDR3 protein,CDR3 DNA
TRBJ2-7,14,TRBV11-1,NA,NA,CASSTRGESYEQYF,TGTGCCAGCAGCACAAGGGGTGAGTCCTACGAGCAGTACTTC
TRBJ1-2,13,TRBV2,NA,TRBD1,CASRGQGGYGYTF,TGTGCCAGCAGGGGACAGGGAGGCTATGGCTACACCTTC
TRBJ1-4,15,TRBV6-2/TRBV6-3,NA,NA,CASSYPTGYNEKLFF,TGTGCCAGCAGTTACCCGACAGGCTATAATGAAAAACTGTTTTTT
TRBJ1-1,14,TRBV2,NA,NA,CASLLRVGLPEAFF,TGTGCCAGCCTTTTGAGGGTGGGGTTGCCTGAAGCTTTCTTT
TRBJ2-7,14,TRBV9,NA,NA,CASSVGQGPYEQYF,TGTGCCAGCAGCGTAGGCCAGGGTCCCTACGAGCAGTACTTC
TRBJ1-5,15,TRBV4-3,NA,NA,CASSQETGWNQPQHF,TGCGCCAGCAGCCAAGAAACAGGTTGGAATCAGCCCCAGCATTTT
TRBJ2-7,15,TRBV18,NA,TRBD2,CASSTGTSGSYEQYF,TGTGCCAGCTCTACCGGGACTAGCGGGAGCTACGAGCAGTACTTC
TRBJ1-1,14,TRBV7-9,NA,NA,CASSRRGSNTEAFF,TGTGCCAGCAGCCGACGCGGATCGAACACTGAAGCTTTCTTT
TRBJ2-5,15,TRBV5-3,NA,NA,CARSLAVLRRGTQYF,TGTGCCAGAAGCTTGGCGGTACTCCGAAGGGGGACCCAGTACTTC
TRBJ1-2,17,TRBV7-8,NA,TRBD1,CASSLGGTGTGDYGYTF,TGTGCCAGCAGCTTGGGGGGAACCGGGACAGGGGACTATGGCTACACCTTC
TRBJ2-5,15,TRBV9,NA,TRBD2,CASSASGGAPETQYF,TGTGCCAGCAGCGCTAGCGGGGGGGCCCCTGAGACCCAGTACTTC
TRBJ2-3,15,TRBV28,NA,TRBD1,CASSSQQGGTDTQYF,TGTGCCAGCAGTTCTCAACAGGGGGGCACAGATACGCAGTATTTT
TRBJ1-4,11,TRBV20-1,NA,TRBD1,CSVRDRQKLFF,TGCAGTGTCAGGGACAGGCAAAAACTGTTTTTT
TRBJ2-3,17,TRBV5-1,NA,TRBD2,CASSSKWTSGGADTQYF,TGCGCCAGCAGCTCGAAGTGGACTAGCGGGGGGGCAGATACGCAGTATTTT
TRBJ2-3,11,TRBV30,once,NA,CAWSLTDTQYF,TGTGCCTGGAGTCTCACAGATACGCAGTATTTT
TRBJ2-3,17,TRBV30,NA,TRBD2,CAWSESGRARGTDTQYF,TGTGCCTGGAGTGAAAGCGGGAGGGCCCGGGGGACAGATACGCAGTATTTT
TRBJ2-1,16,TRBV3-1/TRBV3-2,NA,TRBD2,CASSQAGTSGSNEQFF,TGTGCCAGCAGCCAGGCCGGGACTAGCGGGAGTAATGAGCAGTTCTTC
TRBJ1-1,11,TRBV12-3/TRBV12-4,NA,NA,CASSAGFEAFF,TGTGCCAGCAGCGCCGGTTTTGAGGCTTTCTTT
TRBJ2-1,15,TRBV4-1,NA,TRBD2,CASSRISGTYNEQFF,TGCGCCAGCAGCCGCATTAGCGGGACTTACAATGAGCAGTTCTTC
TRBJ1-4,17,TRBV5-4,NA,TRBD1,CASSLDGTGATNEKLFF,TGTGCCAGCAGCCTGGACGGGACAGGGGCAACTAATGAAAAACTGTTTTTT
TRBJ2-7,15,TRBV14,NA,TRBD1,CASSQDLGTGNEQYF,TGTGCCAGCAGCCAAGATTTGGGGACAGGGAACGAGCAGTACTTC
TRBJ1-2,15,TRBV6-5,NA,NA,CASTPTPGGNYGYTF,TGTGCCAGCACTCCCACGCCCGGGGGGAACTATGGCTACACCTTC
TRBJ2-3,14,TRBV5-5,NA,TRBD2,CASSLSGRVDTQYF,TGTGCCAGCAGCTTGTCAGGGAGGGTGGATACGCAGTATTTT